These 27 T cell receptor beta chains came from one sample sequenced in a study of CD8 T cells in ankylosing spondylitis. TCRdb fed the 5' RACE reads into MiXCR, producing one record per CDR3 protein. The sample has around 330,000 distinct CDR3 sequences; roughly 11% are singletons. The sequenced sample consisted of blood, either unsorted or a sorted T cell fraction (not recorded which). The receptors were sampled from a female donor with ankylosing spondylitis or in good health (not recorded which).

This clonotype was picked up many times. V gene TRBV5-1 combines with J gene TRBJ2-7; 8 positions match TRBD1. The CDR3 extends over 15 amino acids. Germline trimming cut 4 bases from V and 0 bases from J; bases unmatched to any gene: 6. The germline V gene has CDR1 SGHRS and CDR2 YFSETQ. The CDR3 region has the DNA TGCGCCAGCAGCCCCAGACAGGGGACCTCCTACGAGCAGTACTTC. Amino acids: CASSPRQGTSYEQYF.

In regard to this clonotype: The DNA is left out, because the CDR3 cannot be placed on it with certainty; the CDR3 is given as TCRdb lists it. This sequence joins TRBV28 and TRBJ1-2; TRBD1, the table's D call, lacks a check against the DNA. Germline V CDR1 and CDR2: MDHEN, SYDVKM. The CDR3 region is 14 residues in length, termini included. The CDR3 spells CASSSSQGASGYTF.

This clonotype was recorded a few times. The chain is built from TRBV20-1 and TRBJ2-5; D is ambiguous. Germline CDR1 DFQATT, CDR2 SNEGSKA (reference sequence). The CDR3 loop spans 16 amino acids. Trimming cost V 4 bases and J 2 bases, with 20 bases left between them. Here the CDR3 DNA reads TGCAGTGCTACCCCTCGGGCGGTGCGGATGCAAGAGACCCAGTACTTC. Amino acid sequence: CSATPRAVRMQETQYF.

The chain joins TRBV7-2 to TRBJ1-3; 9 nucleotides agree with TRBD1. Germline V lookup: CDR1 SGHTA, CDR2 FQGNSA. V shed 3 bases and J 0 bases; nucleotides not matched to a gene: 6. This CDR3 region has 17 residues. For the CDR3, the DNA is TGTGCCAGCAGCTTCCTGACAGGGGGTCCCTCTGGAAACACCATATATTTT. Protein: CASSFLTGGPSGNTIYF.

In its sample, this clonotype was seen once. The chain recombines TRBV4-1 with TRBJ2-7; 9 nucleotides agree with TRBD2. The CDR3 extends over 17 amino acids. V was pared by 1 base and J by 0 bases, with 7 bases of the junction left unmatched. CDR1 and CDR2 (germline): MGHRA, YSYEKL. The CDR3 spells CASSQGVAGALSYEQYF. For the CDR3, the DNA is TGCGCCAGCAGCCAAGGGGTAGCGGGGGCTCTCTCCTACGAGCAGTACTTC.

This clonotype has a count of ten or more. The chain is built from TRBV11-2 and TRBJ2-2; 9 bases line up with TRBD2. With 4 bases clipped from V and 6 bases from J, the junction kept 15 bases outside the gene matches. CDR1 is SGHAT and CDR2 is FQNNGV in the germline V gene. The CDR3 sequence is 18 residues long. CDR3 residues: CASSSLGLAGIRAGELFF. The DNA for the CDR3 is TGTGCCAGCAGCTCCCTGGGGCTAGCGGGAATTCGGGCCGGGGAGCTGTTTTTT. Using reference TRBV11-2 and TRBJ2-2 for the parts outside the CDR3, the full variable domain is EAGVAQSPRYKIIEKRQSVAFWCNPISGHATLYWYQQILGQGPKLLIQFQNNGVVDDSQLPKDRFSAERLKGVDSTLKIQPAKLEDSAVYLCASSSLGLAGIRAGELFFGEGSRLTVL.

There are many counts of this clonotype. This chain links TRBV6-2 or TRBV6-3 with TRBJ2-1, with D perhaps being TRBD1 or TRBD2 (5 bases each). The CDR3 runs 21 residues. The germline CDR1 and CDR2 sequences are MNHEY and SVGEGT. With 3 bases removed from V and 2 bases from J, the gap between germline ends came to 29 bases. CDR3 nucleotides: TGTGCCAGCAGTTATAAGTTCCAGGGTGGGAGTAGCGCCCACACCTACAATGAGCAGTTCTTC. It codes for CASSYKFQGGSSAHTYNEQFF.

This clonotype has at least ten counts. The chain couples TRBV20-1 to TRBJ2-7; the D is unclear. Germline V gene sequence: CDR1 DFQATT, CDR2 SNEGSKA (reference sequence). CDR3 length equals 17 residues. Trimming removed 5 bases from V and 6 bases from J, with 29 bases in between. CDR3 sequence reads: CSAGVVQASLWKSEQYF. The DNA for the CDR3 is TGCAGTGCTGGAGTTGTCCAGGCTTCCTTGTGGAAATCCGAGCAGTACTTC.

This clonotype has at least ten counts. V gene TRBV28 combines with J gene TRBJ2-7; D ambiguous. This CDR3 region has 12 residues. Trimming removed 6 bases from V and 4 bases from J, with 10 bases in between. Germline assignment: CDR1 MDHEN and CDR2 SYDVKM. CDR3 loop: CASSVGRYEQYF. The DNA of the CDR3 is TGTGCCAGCAGCGTAGGGCGTTACGAGCAGTACTTC. Full variable domain (remainder filled in from reference TRBV28 and TRBJ2-7): DVKVTQSSRYLVKRTGEKVFLECVQDMDHENMFWYRQDPGLGLRLIYFSYDVKMKEKGDIPEGYSVSREKKERFSLILESASTNQTSMYLCASSVGRYEQYFGPGTRLTVT.

The V and J genes are TRBV28 and TRBJ2-3; a possible D gene is TRBD1 (6 bases). With 2 bases removed from V and 4 bases from J, the gap between germline ends came to 19 bases. The CDR3 consists of 17 residues. Germline-derived CDR1 and CDR2 are MDHEN and SYDVKM. The chain's CDR3 is CASSLGRMTGGADTQYF. The CDR3 bases are TGTGCCAGCAGTTTAGGGCGAATGACAGGCGGCGCAGATACGCAGTATTTT.

This clonotype was observed at least ten times. The rearrangement joins TRBV11-2 to TRBJ2-6; D uncertain. Germline CDR1 and CDR2: SGHAT and FQNNGV. V dropped 1 base and J dropped 4 bases, with 8 bases sitting between them. The CDR3 sequence is 15 residues long. CDR3 region: CASSLAGSGANVLTF. The CDR3 DNA is TGTGCCAGCAGCTTAGCCGGGTCCGGGGCCAACGTCCTGACTTTC.

In this sample, this clonotype turned up many times. The genes are TRBV5-5 and TRBJ1-3, with D unclear. CDR1 and CDR2 (germline): SGHKS, YYEKEE (reference sequence). Trimming removed 0 bases at V and 8 bases at J, with 18 bases between. The CDR3 extends over 16 amino acids. CDR3 protein: CASSLGRLGASDTIYF. The DNA for the CDR3 is TGTGCCAGCAGCTTGGGCAGGCTCGGCGCCTCCGACACCATATATTTT.

This clonotype was seen ten or more times. V is TRBV5-1 and J is TRBJ2-1; the match to TRBD2 covers 7 bases. The germline gives CDR1 SGHRS, CDR2 YFSETQ. Germline trimming cut 4 bases from V and 7 bases from J; bases unmatched to any gene: 11. The CDR3 sequence is 15 residues long. In nucleotides, the CDR3 is TGCGCCAGCAGCATCGGGACTATCGGGGTAAATGAGCAGTTCTTC. This translates into CASSIGTIGVNEQFF.

This clonotype showed up just once. The rearrangement uses TRBV6-1 and TRBJ2-7, with 11 nucleotides matching TRBD2. Germline assignment: CDR1 MNHNS and CDR2 SASEGT. The CDR3 contains 14 residues. After removal of 5 bases from V and 5 bases from J, the junction contained 5 bases not matched to a gene. CDR3 amino acids: CASSLAGGSNEQYF. DNA of the CDR3: TGTGCCAGCAGTCTAGCGGGAGGTAGTAACGAGCAGTACTTC.

The chain joins TRBV4-3 to TRBJ1-5; 9 bases map to TRBD1. CDR3 size: 15 residues. The germline V gene has CDR1 LGHNA and CDR2 YSLEER. J was trimmed by 10 bases and V by 1 base; bases with no gene match: 8. DNA for the CDR3: TGCGCCAGCAGCCAAGTTGCCAAACAGGGGGCTCCCCAGCATTTT. This codes for CASSQVAKQGAPQHF.

This clonotype has ten or more counts. V and J are TRBV7-9 and TRBJ1-1; possible D gene TRBD1, 6 bases. The V end was cut by 6 bases, the J end by 3 bases, with 17 bases between. Germline V gene lookup returns CDR1 SEHNR and CDR2 FQNEAQ (reference sequence). This CDR3 has 15 residues. The CDR3 DNA reads TGTGCCAGCAGATTTTCCAGGGGTAGGGACACTGAAGCTTTCTTT. The encoded protein is CASRFSRGRDTEAFF.

This clonotype occurred a few times. The chain carries TRBV5-1 and TRBJ1-4; D is unclear. The CDR3 has 14 amino acids. Germline V gene lookup returns CDR1 SGHRS and CDR2 YFSETQ. Between the trimmed V and J ends, which lost 3 bases and 5 bases, there was a span of 11 bases. The CDR3: CASSSDGLNEKLFF. DNA for the CDR3: TGCGCCAGCAGCTCGGACGGTCTCAATGAAAAACTGTTTTTT.

This clonotype was recorded at least ten times. The chain carries TRBV20-1 and TRBJ2-7; D perhaps matches TRBD1 (6 bases). CDR1 is DFQATT and CDR2 is SNEGSKA in the germline V gene (reference sequence). V gave up 0 bases and J gave up 2 bases, with 14 bases separating them. The length of the CDR3 is 15 residues. This CDR3 is CSARDDRLPTYEQYF. The CDR3 nucleotides are TGCAGTGCTAGAGACGACAGGCTGCCGACCTACGAGCAGTACTTC.

This clonotype was observed many times. The rearrangement joins TRBV20-1 to TRBJ2-7, with D possibly TRBD2 on 7 matching bases. Germline V lookup: CDR1 DFQATT, CDR2 SNEGSKA (reference sequence). The CDR3 contains 13 residues. With 6 bases removed from V and 3 bases from J, the gap between germline ends came to 15 bases. For the CDR3, the DNA is TGCAGTGCCCCCCATAGGGGGGGCTACGAGCAGTACTTC. This sequence encodes CSAPHRGGYEQYF.

The chain joins TRBV6-2 or TRBV6-3 to TRBJ2-1, with D possibly matching TRBD1 (5 bases). The length of the CDR3 is 16 residues. Germline values: CDR1 MNHEY, CDR2 SVGEGT. The ends were cut back, 6 bases at V and 2 bases at J, with 17 bases in the middle. The CDR3 bases are TGTGCCAGCAGCTCCCGACAGTATTCCCCCTACAATGAGCAGTTCTTC. Its translation: CASSSRQYSPYNEQFF.

This clonotype was counted ten times or more. V and J are TRBV6-4 and TRBJ2-1; TRBD1 is a possible D gene (5 bases). CDR1 is MRHNA, CDR2 SNTAGT, per germline. CDR3 length: 13 residues. V lost 6 bases to trimming and J lost 0 bases, with 6 bases between them. The CDR3 nucleotides read TGTGCCAGCAGCCAGGGCTCCTACAATGAGCAGTTCTTC. This codes for CASSQGSYNEQFF.

This clonotype was seen at least ten times. The rearrangement joins TRBV20-1 to TRBJ2-3; 9 bases agree with TRBD1. Trimming at V came to 0 bases and at J to 6 bases, leaving 7 bases not matched to a gene. This CDR3 spans 15 amino acids. CDR1 is DFQATT, CDR2 SNEGSKA, per germline (reference sequence). The CDR3 is CSARDLSGTGDTQYF. CDR3 in DNA: TGCAGTGCTAGAGATCTTTCGGGGACAGGGGATACGCAGTATTTT.

A remark on this clonotype: A read error may be the cause here, since a much bigger clone is one base away. The chain uses TRBV20-1 and TRBJ2-1; tentatively, D is TRBD2 (5 bases). The CDR3 spans 16 residues. Looked up from germline, CDR1 is DFQATT and CDR2 is SNEGSKA (reference sequence). CDR3 protein: CCIEPVGTQLRGEQFF. CDR3 in DNA: TGCTGTATAGAACCCGTGGGCACCCAATTACGGGGTGAGCAGTTCTTC.

This clonotype was detected ten times or more. The chain uses TRBV6-5 and TRBJ2-5; the D gene is possibly TRBD2 (7 bases). The CDR3 is 15 residues long. Germline values: CDR1 MNHEY, CDR2 SVGAGI. The ends were cut back, 4 bases at V and 7 bases at J, with 19 bases in the middle. The CDR3 nucleotides are TGTGCCAGCAGTTCAAGAGGTGGGGGGGCTAGGACCCAGTACTTC. It is translated as CASSSRGGGARTQYF.

This clonotype occurred a few times. The V call is TRBV28, the J call TRBJ1-5; D perhaps matches TRBD1 (5 bases). This CDR3 is 15 amino acids long. Germline V gene lookup returns CDR1 MDHEN and CDR2 SYDVKM. Trimming left V 8 bases short and J 0 bases short, with 14 bases between. The CDR3 region has the DNA TGTGCCAGCCAGGCGGGGGGGTATAGCAATCAGCCCCAGCATTTT. This encodes CASQAGGYSNQPQHF.

As to this clonotype: One end of the junction does not line up with germline, which may come from a read error. The chain uses TRBV12-3 or TRBV12-4 and TRBJ1-6, with D possibly matching TRBD1 (5 bases). CDR3 length: 13 amino acids. The CDR3: CPSSLGQNSPLHF. DNA of the CDR3: TGTCCCAGCAGTTTGGGGCAGAATTCACCCCTCCACTTT.

This clonotype was recorded many times. The gene calls are TRBV7-2 and TRBJ2-3, with 10 positions matching TRBD2. After removal of 0 bases from V and 5 bases from J, the junction contained 5 bases not matched to a gene. This CDR3 has 16 amino acids. Per germline, CDR1 SGHTA and CDR2 FQGNSA. This CDR3 is CASSLALAGALDTQYF. In DNA form, the CDR3 reads TGTGCCAGCAGCTTAGCTCTAGCGGGAGCCCTAGATACGCAGTATTTT.